Listed below are T cell receptor beta chains from one sample, sequenced in a study of cytomegalovirus exposure and HLA in healthy donors. The table came from immunoSEQ multiplex PCR; TCRdb's copy has only in-frame clones and leaves some out. There are roughly 100,000 clones in the sample; roughly 79% occur only once, and roughly 5.7% lies in the top ten. Sequencing was carried out using PBMCs. Source of these receptors: a male donor in good health and CMV-seronegative. The CDR3 runs from the conserved cysteine through the conserved F or W. The order of the fields is J gene, V gene, D gene, clone size, CDR3 DNA, CDR3 protein. D genes are given only for firm matches. Clone size, where shown, is once, few, many, or a class for clones that have expanded.

TRBJ2-1,TRBV9,TRBD2,.,TGTGCCAGCAGCGTAGTGGCTAGCGGGAGTAGCTACAATGAGCAGTTCTTC,CASSVVASGSSYNEQFF
TRBJ2-5,TRBV4-2,TRBD2,.,TGTGCCAGCAGCCAAGATGATAGCGGGGCCCCGACCCAGTACTTC,CASSQDDSGAPTQYF
TRBJ1-4,TRBV6-8,.,.,TGTGCCAGCAGTTACGCGCGGACAGTTAATAATGAAAAACTGTTTTTT,CASSYARTVNNEKLFF
TRBJ2-1,TRBV7-2,.,.,TGTGCCAGCAGCCCAGGACCTACGGGGGAGCAGTTCTTC,CASSPGPTGEQFF
TRBJ2-2,TRBV27,.,.,TGTGCCAGCAGAAAAACAGGTGACACCGGGGAGCTGTTTTTT,CASRKTGDTGELFF
TRBJ2-3,TRBV2,.,.,TGTGCCAGCAGGCAGGGTACAGATACGCAGTATTTT,CASRQGTDTQYF
TRBJ2-6,TRBV7-9,TRBD2,.,TGTGCCAGCAGCCACCCTAGCGGGAGCTTGCTATCTGGGGCCAACGTCCTGACTTTC,CASSHPSGSLLSGANVLTF
TRBJ1-1,TRBV27,.,.,TGTGCCAGCAGACTACGAGCTGAAGCTTTCTTT,CASRLRAEAFF
TRBJ1-2,TRBV20-1,.,.,TGCAGTGCTACAGGGGAAGGCTACACCTTC,CSATGEGYTF
TRBJ2-2,TRBV7-2,.,.,TGTGCCAGCAGCTTACTCCGCCTAGCCACGGGTGGGGGGGAGCTGTTTTTT,CASSLLRLATGGGELFF
TRBJ2-1,TRBV4-3,TRBD1,.,TGCGCCAGCAGCCAAGATAGGACAGGGGGCCACAATGAGCAGTTCTTC,CASSQDRTGGHNEQFF
TRBJ2-3,TRBV9,.,.,TGTGCCAGCAGCGTAGTGGAGGATACGCAGTATTTT,CASSVVEDTQYF
TRBJ2-5,TRBV11-2,TRBD1,.,TGTGCCAGCAGCTTAGCCTTAATAGGGACAGGGAGGCAAGAGACCCAGTACTTC,CASSLALIGTGRQETQYF
TRBJ2-2,TRBV6-8,TRBD2,.,TGTGCCAGCAGTTACCCCGGGACTAGCTGGTGCACCGGGGAGCTGTTTTTT,CASSYPGTSWCTGELFF
TRBJ1-5,TRBV7-2,TRBD1,once,TGTGCCAGCAGCTCTTTGGGACAGGGAAATCAGCCCCAGCATTTT,CASSSLGQGNQPQHF
TRBJ1-5,TRBV4-2,TRBD1,.,TGTGCCAGCAGCCAAGATCGGGACAGTTTATTTCAGCCCCAGCATTTT,CASSQDRDSLFQPQHF
TRBJ2-1,TRBV29-1,.,.,TGCAGCGTTTATGGGGGCGAGGATACCTACAATGAGCAGTTCTTC,CSVYGGEDTYNEQFF
TRBJ1-1,TRBV27,.,.,TGTGCCAGCCTCCTAGGTCCCGGGCGTGGGGGACAAACTGAAGCTTTCTTT,CASLLGPGRGGQTEAFF
TRBJ2-7,TRBV2,.,.,TGTGCCAGCAGTGAAACCCTGTTGAGCTCCTACGAGCAGTACTTC,CASSETLLSSYEQYF
TRBJ2-2,TRBV7-9,.,.,TGTGCCAGCAGTCCCGAGATTAGCGCTTACACCGGGGAGCTGTTTTTT,CASSPEISAYTGELFF
TRBJ2-5,TRBV10-1,.,once,TGCGCCAGCAGTGGGGCAGCTCTAGGGGGTGAGACCCAGTACTTC,CASSGAALGGETQYF
TRBJ2-2,TRBV6-5,.,.,TGTGCCAGCAGTAAAACAGGCGAGAACACCGGGGAGCTGTTTTTT,CASSKTGENTGELFF
TRBJ2-7,TRBV7-9,.,.,TGTGCCAGCAGCTTCGAGCTAAACCGATACGAGCAGTACTTC,CASSFELNRYEQYF
TRBJ2-1,TRBV7-9,TRBD2,.,TGTGCCAGCAGCCCCCTAGCGGGAGGGCCCCGGTCCTACAATGAGCAGTTCTTC,CASSPLAGGPRSYNEQFF
TRBJ2-1,TRBV7-8,TRBD2,.,TGTGCCAGCAGCCCGGGGACTAGCGGTTACAATGAGCAGTTCTTC,CASSPGTSGYNEQFF
TRBJ2-5,TRBV9,.,.,TGTGCCAGCAGCGCCCAGACGGGAGACACCGGAGAGACCCAGTACTTC,CASSAQTGDTGETQYF
TRBJ2-7,TRBV6-1,.,.,TGTGCCAGCAGGCCGAGAGGGGGCTACGAGCAGTACTTC,CASRPRGGYEQYF
TRBJ1-1,TRBV18,TRBD1,.,TGTGCCAGCTCACCACCCGTCGGACAGGGAAGAACTGAAGCTTTCTTT,CASSPPVGQGRTEAFF
TRBJ2-7,TRBV11-3,.,.,TGTGCCAGCAGCTTAGTTCCCGGACTCTCCTACGAGCAGTACTTC,CASSLVPGLSYEQYF
TRBJ2-1,TRBV5-4,TRBD2,.,TGTGCCAGCAGCTCGACTAGCGGGAGGGTCAATGAGCAGTTCTTC,CASSSTSGRVNEQFF
TRBJ1-1,TRBV10-3,.,few,TGTGCCATCAGTGAGTACGGTTGGACTGAAGCTTTCTTT,CAISEYGWTEAFF
TRBJ1-1,TRBV25-1,TRBD1,.,TGTGCCAGCAGTGAACCGGGACAGGGGAGGGGGACTGAAGCTTTCTTT,CASSEPGQGRGTEAFF
TRBJ2-2,TRBV28,TRBD2,few,TGTGCCAGCAGGCCAAAAGCCGGGAGGTTAACCGGGGAGCTGTTTTTT,CASRPKAGRLTGELFF
TRBJ2-7,TRBV27,TRBD2,.,TGTGCCAGCAGACCACTAGCGGGAGTAGGGCTCGAGCAGTACTTC,CASRPLAGVGLEQYF
TRBJ2-5,TRBV29-1,.,.,TGCAGCGCAGGAGAGACCCAGTACTTC,CSAGETQYF
TRBJ2-1,TRBV29-1,TRBD2,.,TGCAGCGTTTGGGAGGGTGGGCATGAGCAGTTCTTC,CSVWEGGHEQFF
TRBJ2-3,TRBV7-2,.,.,TGTGCCAGCAGCTTTGGACTGGGGGGAGATACGCAGTATTTT,CASSFGLGGDTQYF
TRBJ2-7,TRBV5-1,TRBD1,few,TGCGCCAGCAGCAAGGGGACAGGGGGCGGAGAGCAGTACTTC,CASSKGTGGGEQYF
TRBJ2-7,TRBV5-1,.,few,TGCGCCAGCACCGACCCCGCCTTCCGGGGCTACGAGCAGTACTTC,CASTDPAFRGYEQYF
TRBJ2-7,TRBV7-9,TRBD1,.,TGTTCCAGCAGCCAGGACCCGGACAGGGTCGTAAGTTTTGGCGAGCAGTACTTC,CSSSQDPDRVVSFGEQYF
TRBJ2-1,TRBV7-3,.,.,TGTGCCAGCAGCTTGACAGCAAACAATGAGCAGTTCTTC,CASSLTANNEQFF
TRBJ2-6,TRBV28,.,.,TGTGCCAGCAGTTCGGGGGGCGCTGGGGCCAACGTCCTGACTTTC,CASSSGGAGANVLTF
TRBJ2-1,TRBV13,TRBD2,.,TGTGCCAGCAGGGACGGGACTAGCGGAACCTACAATGAGCAGTTCTTC,CASRDGTSGTYNEQFF
TRBJ1-5,TRBV5-1,.,.,TGCGCCACCAGAGCGGTACGGGACATTGACAATCAGCCCCAGCATTTT,CATRAVRDIDNQPQHF
TRBJ2-7,TRBV7-9,TRBD1,.,TGTTCCAGCAGTTCATCTACCGGGACAGGGAAATACGAGCAGTACTTC,CSSSSSTGTGKYEQYF
TRBJ1-5,TRBV19,TRBD1,few,TGTGCCAGTAGTATTAAAGGGGGCGGGCAGCCCCAGCATTTT,CASSIKGGGQPQHF
TRBJ1-5,TRBV10-2,TRBD1,.,TGCGCCAGCGGCGGGACAGGTTTTCAGCCCCAGCATTTT,CASGGTGFQPQHF
TRBJ2-1,TRBV27,.,once,TGTGCCAGCAGTTTAAGCGGAAACTCCTACAATGAGCAGTTCTTC,CASSLSGNSYNEQFF
TRBJ1-5,TRBV6-1,TRBD1,few,TGTGCCAGCAGTGTCGACAGGGATCAGCCCCAGCATTTT,CASSVDRDQPQHF
TRBJ2-7,TRBV7-3,.,.,TGTGCCAGCAGCTCACTTTTAAACCGCGTAATGAGTCGCCACGAGCAGTACTTC,CASSSLLNRVMSRHEQYF